This TCR beta chain derives from a study of shared clonotypes between healthy human individuals (dated by TCRdb to 2020 to 2022). Concerning the study at large: The cohort included a few men and a couple of women between 18 and 49 years of age. For each donor, three plates each were used for CD4 naive and CD4 memory, two plates were used for CD8 naive, and one plate was used for CD8 memory. Per donor, leukapheresis produced somewhere between about 0.94 and 8.9 billion PBMCs. Libraries were prepared and TCR repertoires were sequenced by different laboratories using diverse techniques, in order to increase sequencing depth and limit assay-specific biases. To estimate repertoire size and how much clonotypes are shared between individuals, the study performed deep sequencing of blood TCR repertoires from a few healthy adults.

About this clone: No cognate antigen has been identified for it. Qualities for individual bases were not recorded, and no much larger clone is one base off.

The cysteine opens and the phenylalanine closes a CDR3 of 14 amino acids. Only the CDR3 part of the read is kept: 42 bases, read in frame from the first base. Sequences MDHEN (CDR1) and SYDVKM (CDR2) are obtained from the germline V gene. At the junction V is shortened by 8 bases and J by 6 bases, with 17 bases in between. Donors were healthy HIV-negative adults with no recently reported acute infections or vaccinations. Only Caucasian adults living in Nashville, Tennessee, USA were represented among the donors. Magnetic negative selection was used to enrich CD4+ T cells, after which naive cells were positively selected on CD45RA and the negative fraction became the memory subset. Blood was obtained by leukapheresis, after which PBMCs were separated by Ficoll-Histopaque density gradient centrifugation and cryopreserved in liquid nitrogen vapor phase. Analytical flow cytometry was used to check the purity and quantity of every magnetically sorted T cell population. From each sorted fraction, genomic DNA was isolated and quantified by UV absorbance on a Nanodrop 2000c.

The full study reports these points: Even with the large sequencing depth, rarefaction of the sorted-subset datasets indicated that sequencing was incomplete. Pairwise subsampling indicated that sequencing depth was expected to affect the degree of clonotype sharing among donors. Sampling was limited to blood, and TCR repertoires in tissue likely differ from TCR repertoires in blood. Larger estimated clonotype richness was generally found for naive subsets than for memory subsets. Sharing across several donors was observed for about 5% of naive CD4, about 4% of naive CD8, 2% to 2.5% of memory CD4, and about 0.39% of memory CD8 clonotypes. The genetic and exposure-history diversity represented was limited by the small number of donors. Higher generation probabilities were observed for clonotypes shared by all four sorted-subset donors than for non-shared clonotypes.

Using the deep immunoSEQ assay, multiplex PCR amplified TCR CDR3 regions from genomic DNA. Extracted genomic DNA from each cell subset was spread evenly across all wells of several immunoSEQ 96-well plates, with each plate serving as a replicate. For sorted subsets, each replicate PCR was loaded with around 220 ng genomic DNA, equivalent to 30,000 or so T cell genomes. Purified libraries were quantified with a Qubit 3.0 fluorometer, sized on a Bioanalyzer 2100, and re-quantified with the KAPA Library Quantification kit. Every immunoSEQ 96-well plate was sequenced on a dedicated single-read 150-cycle Illumina NextSeq 550 flow cell. Per the original workflow: The immunoSEQ output contained only junctional sequences without quality scores, so filtering could not match that applied to full-length reads. Sequences were annotated with PyIR, a Python wrapper for IgBLAST v1.9, and V/J genes and CDR3 were assigned using IMGT germline references. Reads with weak V/J assignments (E-value above 1e-6), missing CDR3, stop codons, out-of-frame junctions, or ambiguous translated residues were removed. V3J clonotypes were defined as sequences sharing the same inferred V gene, J gene, and CDR3 amino acid sequence. To compute the percentage overlap between repertoires, the number of shared unique clonotypes was divided by the size of the smaller repertoire. Three approaches were used to assess repertoire richness: RTK rarefaction, the Chao1 estimator, and Recon v2.1 estimates of unobserved clonotypes. Generation probabilities were computed with OLGA for all TCRbeta clonotypes obtained by the gDNA method from four donors. TCRdb carries this immuneACCESS record with in-frame sequences only. Its versions omit some clonotypes, under half of them owing to an unresolved V gene in the studies checked, with the rest unexplained. Clone size and the V and J calls come from that table; the DNA yielded D and trimming. Across this sample there are nearly 1 million clones, with approximately 80% seen only once. About 1.5% of the sample goes to the ten largest clones.

The clonotype was recovered from a man aged 18 to 29 in good health. This chain is built from TRBV28 and TRBJ2-1, with the D gene uncertain. Sequencing was done on a sample of memory CD4+ T cells sorted from blood. The label giving this sample's cell subset or site can be read as: CD45RA-negative fraction. In nucleotide form, the sequence is TGTGCCAGCGCTGGGTCTGGGGTTCCCAATGAGCAGTTCTTC. The translation is CASAGSGVPNEQFF. Supplemented by the reference TRBV28 and TRBJ2-1 proteins around the CDR3, the complete variable domain is DVKVTQSSRYLVKRTGEKVFLECVQDMDHENMFWYRQDPGLGLRLIYFSYDVKMKEKGDIPEGYSVSREKKERFSLILESASTNQTSMYLCASAGSGVPNEQFFGPGTRLTVL.